This T cell receptor beta chain was obtained from a study of response to subunit inactivated influenza vaccine. TCRdb independently ran MiXCR on the RT-PCR reads; one entry per CDR3 protein. The data contain 150,000 to 200,000 distinct CDR3 sequences, approximately 12% of them seen just once; the ten biggest clones take up around 32%. Germline lookup yields CDR1 MNHEY and CDR2 SMNVEV (reference sequence). The V segment lost 6 bases and the J segment 2 bases; nucleotides outside the gene matches: 11. CDR3 length: 18 residues. This sample was shared with a second study, whose subject was T cells expressing NK-cell markers. In that study: It was by 5'RACE template switching with UMIs that TCR beta cDNA was made. HCMV seropositivity marked seven of the eight sequenced donors; one was seronegative.

The input for sequencing was CD8+ T cells sorted from PBMCs, taken 11 to 12 days after vaccination. This TCR was recovered from a man aged 50 to 59 who received an inactivated influenza vaccine. The V call is TRBV27, the J call TRBJ2-6; 9 bases align to TRBD1. The CDR3 sequence: CASSLTGTGYTGANVLTF. As DNA, the CDR3 is TGTGCCAGCAGCCTGACTGGGACAGGGTATACTGGGGCCAACGTCCTGACTTTC.